Following are 9 T cell receptor beta chains from one sample sequenced in a study of molecular identifiers for immune sequencing clone quantification. TCRdb analysed the PCR reads with MiXCR anew, one entry per CDR3 protein. The data hold approximately 680,000 distinct CDR3 sequences, with around 25% observed a single time. The sequenced material came from naive CD8+ T cells from blood, with Jurkat cell RNA spiked in. Sample subset: FACS-sorted CD8+CD4-CCR7+CD45RA+ naive T cells. These receptors came from a human donor in good health. Some libraries in this study had Jurkat cell RNA spiked in.

This clonotype has ten or more counts. This chain uses TRBV20-1 with TRBJ1-4; no clear D. V was trimmed by 5 bases and J by 4 bases, leaving 11 bases between them. The length of the CDR3 is 13 residues. CDR1 and CDR2 (germline): DFQATT, SNEGSKA (reference sequence). CDR3 nucleotides: TGCAGTGCTCTGGACCGAGTTAATGAAAAACTGTTTTTT. Translated: CSALDRVNEKLFF.

This clonotype was seen ten or more times. This chain connects TRBV24-1 to TRBJ2-1; D may be TRBD2 (6 bases). The CDR3 consists of 16 residues. Germline assignment: CDR1 KGHDR and CDR2 SFDVKD. Trimming left V 4 bases short and J 7 bases short, with 19 bases between. This CDR3 reads CATSDQTGGYWNEQFF. The DNA of the CDR3 is TGTGCCACCAGTGACCAAACAGGAGGGTACTGGAATGAGCAGTTCTTC.

The CDR3 sequence is CASSLAEGAEAFF. The DNA for the CDR3 is TGTGCCAGCAGCTTAGCGGAAGGGGCTGAAGCTTTCTTT. The chain combines TRBV7-6 with TRBJ1-1; tentatively, D is TRBD1 (5 bases). Germline CDR1 reads SGHVS; CDR2 reads FNYEAQ. The CDR3 contains 13 residues. Trimming removed 0 bases at V and 6 bases at J, with 8 bases between.

V and J are TRBV20-1 and TRBJ2-7; TRBD2 matches at 10 bases. This CDR3 is 15 amino acids long. CDR1 DFQATT and CDR2 SNEGSKA come from the germline V gene (reference sequence). V was pared by 5 bases and J by 0 bases, with 7 bases of the junction left unmatched. DNA of the CDR3: TGCAGTGCTGAACCTAGCGGGGGAAACTCCTACGAGCAGTACTTC. This codes for CSAEPSGGNSYEQYF.

To note about this clonotype: A much larger clone sits a single nucleotide away, making a read error possible. The rearrangement uses TRBV4-3 and TRBJ1-1; 7 positions match TRBD1. Per germline, CDR1 LGHNA and CDR2 YSLEER. There are 17 residues in the CDR3. Trimming took 2 bases from V and 5 from J; bases not matched to a gene: 14. CDR3 loop: CASSQNGGPTGKTEAFF. The CDR3 DNA is TGCGCCAGCAGCCAAAATGGAGGGCCGACAGGGAAAACTGAAGCTTTCTTT.

The sample holds a few counts of this clonotype. V gene TRBV6-2 or TRBV6-3 combines with J gene TRBJ2-1, with 10 nucleotides matching TRBD2. The CDR3 spans 15 residues. V shed 7 bases, J shed 9 bases, and the junction held 12 bases outside the gene matches. CDR1 and CDR2 from the germline V gene are MNHEY and SVGEGT. CDR3 residues: CASTLTSGSWGEQFF. In nucleotides, the CDR3 is TGTGCCAGCACCCTGACTAGCGGGTCCTGGGGTGAGCAGTTCTTC.

This clonotype has ten or more counts. The chain employs TRBV6-5 and TRBJ2-3; D uncertain. The CDR3 spans 13 residues. With 5 bases removed from V and 2 bases from J, the gap between germline ends came to 8 bases. Germline CDR1 is MNHEY and CDR2 is SVGAGI. Here the CDR3 DNA reads TGTGCCAGCAGTCCCGATGACACAGATACGCAGTATTTT. This translates into CASSPDDTDTQYF.

Here the CDR3 reads CASSEGEAGELFF. CDR3 DNA sequence: TGTGCCAGCAGCGAGGGGGAGGCCGGGGAGCTGTTTTTT. This rearrangement joins TRBV9 to TRBJ2-2; either TRBD1 or TRBD2 may fit D (6 bases each). Trimming took off 3 bases at V and 6 bases at J, with 9 bases between the two ends. Germline V gene sequence: CDR1 SGDLS, CDR2 YYNGEE. The CDR3 extends over 13 amino acids.

Details on this clonotype: Given a much more abundant clone one base away, this may be a read error. The CDR3 sequence: CSAVSRQLTDTQYF. The CDR3, as DNA: TGCAGCGCCGTCTCGAGACAGCTCACAGATACGCAGTATTTT. The J gene is TRBJ2-3, the V gene TRBV20-1; D possibly corresponds to TRBD1 (5 bases). From germline, CDR1 is DFQATT and CDR2 SNEGSKA (reference sequence). The CDR3 covers 14 residues.